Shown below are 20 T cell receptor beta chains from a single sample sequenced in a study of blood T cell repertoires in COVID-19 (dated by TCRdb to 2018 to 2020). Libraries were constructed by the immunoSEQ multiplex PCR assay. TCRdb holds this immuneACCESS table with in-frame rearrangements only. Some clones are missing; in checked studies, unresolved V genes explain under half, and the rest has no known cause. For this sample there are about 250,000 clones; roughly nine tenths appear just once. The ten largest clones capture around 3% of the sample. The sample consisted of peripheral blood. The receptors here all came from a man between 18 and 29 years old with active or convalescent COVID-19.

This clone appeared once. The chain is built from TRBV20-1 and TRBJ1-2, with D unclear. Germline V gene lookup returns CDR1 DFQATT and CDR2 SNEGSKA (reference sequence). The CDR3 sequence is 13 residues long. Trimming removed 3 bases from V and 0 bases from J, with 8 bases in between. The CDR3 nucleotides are TGCAGTGCTAGTATCGCGGCTAACTATGGCTACACCTTC. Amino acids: CSASIAANYGYTF.

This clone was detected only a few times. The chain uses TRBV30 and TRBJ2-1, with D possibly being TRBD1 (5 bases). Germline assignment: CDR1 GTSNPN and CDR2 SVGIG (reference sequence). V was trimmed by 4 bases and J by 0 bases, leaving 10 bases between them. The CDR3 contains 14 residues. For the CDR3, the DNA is TGTGCCTGGAACCAGGGAATCTCCTACAATGAGCAGTTCTTC. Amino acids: CAWNQGISYNEQFF.

The CDR3 is CASSVAEGGQETQYF. The CDR3 DNA sequence: TGTGCCAGCAGCGTAGCAGAGGGGGGGCAAGAGACCCAGTACTTC. The J gene is TRBJ2-5, the V gene TRBV9; tentative D call: TRBD2 (7 bases). Germline CDR1 and CDR2: SGDLS and YYNGEE. CDR3 length: 15 residues. The V and J ends lost 0 bases and 2 bases respectively, with 11 bases between them.

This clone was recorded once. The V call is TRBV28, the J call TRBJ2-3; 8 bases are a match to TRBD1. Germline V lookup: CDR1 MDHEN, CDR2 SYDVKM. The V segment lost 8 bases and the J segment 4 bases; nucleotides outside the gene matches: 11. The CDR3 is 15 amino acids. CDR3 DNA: TGTGCCAGCCCTCCAACAGGGGGAAATGCAGATACGCAGTATTTT. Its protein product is CASPPTGGNADTQYF. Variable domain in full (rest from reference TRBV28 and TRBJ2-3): DVKVTQSSRYLVKRTGEKVFLECVQDMDHENMFWYRQDPGLGLRLIYFSYDVKMKEKGDIPEGYSVSREKKERFSLILESASTNQTSMYLCASPPTGGNADTQYFGPGTRLTVL.

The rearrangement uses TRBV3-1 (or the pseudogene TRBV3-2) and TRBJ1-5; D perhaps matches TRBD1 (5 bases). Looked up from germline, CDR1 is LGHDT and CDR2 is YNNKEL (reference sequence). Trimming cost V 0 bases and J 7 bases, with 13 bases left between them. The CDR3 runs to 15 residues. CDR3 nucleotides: TGTGCCAGCAGCCAAGATGCAGGGAGGGGACAGCCCCAGCATTTT. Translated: CASSQDAGRGQPQHF.

As DNA, the CDR3 is TGTGCCAGCAGCCAGGGTCGGGCTGTGAGGGATGGCTACACCTTC. Amino acid sequence: CASSQGRAVRDGYTF. V is TRBV3-1 (or the pseudogene TRBV3-2) and J is TRBJ1-2; D uncertain. Germline CDR1 LGHDT, CDR2 YNNKEL (reference sequence). With 3 bases removed from V and 6 bases from J, the gap between germline ends came to 17 bases. The CDR3 contains 15 residues.

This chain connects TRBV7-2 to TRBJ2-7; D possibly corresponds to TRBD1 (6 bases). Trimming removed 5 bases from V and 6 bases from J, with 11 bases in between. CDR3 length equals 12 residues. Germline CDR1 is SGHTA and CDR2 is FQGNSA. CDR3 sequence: CASSPQGTEQYF. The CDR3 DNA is TGTGCCAGCAGCCCACAGGGAACCGAGCAGTACTTC.

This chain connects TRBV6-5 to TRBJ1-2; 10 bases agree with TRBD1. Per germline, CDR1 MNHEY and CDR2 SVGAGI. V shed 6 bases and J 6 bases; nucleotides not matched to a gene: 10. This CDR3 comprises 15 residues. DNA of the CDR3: TGTGCCAGCAGCGCGGGGACAGGGGCCATTCATGGCTACACCTTC. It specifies CASSAGTGAIHGYTF.

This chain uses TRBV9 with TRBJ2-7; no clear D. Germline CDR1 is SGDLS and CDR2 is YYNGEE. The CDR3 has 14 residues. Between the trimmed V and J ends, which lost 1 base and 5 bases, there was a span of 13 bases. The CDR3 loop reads CASSVSGLTHEQYF. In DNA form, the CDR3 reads TGTGCCAGCAGCGTATCCGGGTTAACCCACGAGCAGTACTTC.

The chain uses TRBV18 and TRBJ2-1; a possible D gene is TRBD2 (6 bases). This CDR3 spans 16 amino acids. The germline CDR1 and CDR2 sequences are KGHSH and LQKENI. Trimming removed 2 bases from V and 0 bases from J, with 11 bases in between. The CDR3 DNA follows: TGTGCCAGCTCACCAGTAGCGGCGAGCTCCTACAATGAGCAGTTCTTC. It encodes CASSPVAASSYNEQFF.

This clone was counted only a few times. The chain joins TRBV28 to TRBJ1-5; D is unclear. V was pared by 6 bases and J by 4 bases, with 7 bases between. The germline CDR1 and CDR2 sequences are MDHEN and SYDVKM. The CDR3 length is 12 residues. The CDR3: CASSPLNQPQHF. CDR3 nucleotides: TGTGCCAGCAGCCCTCTAAATCAGCCCCAGCATTTT. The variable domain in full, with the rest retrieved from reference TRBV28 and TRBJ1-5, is DVKVTQSSRYLVKRTGEKVFLECVQDMDHENMFWYRQDPGLGLRLIYFSYDVKMKEKGDIPEGYSVSREKKERFSLILESASTNQTSMYLCASSPLNQPQHFGDGTRLSIL.

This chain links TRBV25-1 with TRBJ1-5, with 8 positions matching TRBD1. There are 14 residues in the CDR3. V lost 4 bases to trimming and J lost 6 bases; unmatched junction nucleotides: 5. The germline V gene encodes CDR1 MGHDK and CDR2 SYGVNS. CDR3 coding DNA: TGTGCCAGCAGTGGCAGGGGGCTTTTTCAGCCCCAGCATTTT. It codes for CASSGRGLFQPQHF.

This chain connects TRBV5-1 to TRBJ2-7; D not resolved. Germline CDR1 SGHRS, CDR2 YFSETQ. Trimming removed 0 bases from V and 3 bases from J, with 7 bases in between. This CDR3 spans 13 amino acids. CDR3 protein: CASSLGLIYEQYF. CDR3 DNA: TGCGCCAGCAGCTTGGGACTCATCTACGAGCAGTACTTC.

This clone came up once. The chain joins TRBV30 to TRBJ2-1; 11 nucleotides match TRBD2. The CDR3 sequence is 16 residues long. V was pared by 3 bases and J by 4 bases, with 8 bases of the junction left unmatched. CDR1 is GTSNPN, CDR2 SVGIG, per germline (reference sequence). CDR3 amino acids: CAWSQLAGERYNEQFF. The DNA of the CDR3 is TGTGCCTGGAGCCAACTAGCGGGGGAGAGATACAATGAGCAGTTCTTC. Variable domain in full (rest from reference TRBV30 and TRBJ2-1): SQTIHQWPATLVQPVGSPLSLECTVEGTSNPNLYWYRQAAGRGLQLLFYSVGIGQISSEVPQNLSASRPQDRQFILSSKKLLLSDSGFYLCAWSQLAGERYNEQFFGPGTRLTVL.

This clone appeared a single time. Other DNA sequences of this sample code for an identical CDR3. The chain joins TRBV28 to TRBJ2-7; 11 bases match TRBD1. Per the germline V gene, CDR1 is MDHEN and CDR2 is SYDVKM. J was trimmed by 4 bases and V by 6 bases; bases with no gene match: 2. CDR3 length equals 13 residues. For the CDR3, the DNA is TGTGCCAGCAGGGACAGGGGGCTATACGAGCAGTACTTC. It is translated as CASRDRGLYEQYF.

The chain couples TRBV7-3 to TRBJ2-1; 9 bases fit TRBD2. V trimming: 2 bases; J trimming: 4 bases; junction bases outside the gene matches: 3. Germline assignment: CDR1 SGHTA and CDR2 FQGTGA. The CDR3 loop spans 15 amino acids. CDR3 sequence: CASSLLAGPYNEQFF. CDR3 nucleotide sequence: TGTGCCAGCAGCTTACTAGCGGGACCTTACAATGAGCAGTTCTTC.

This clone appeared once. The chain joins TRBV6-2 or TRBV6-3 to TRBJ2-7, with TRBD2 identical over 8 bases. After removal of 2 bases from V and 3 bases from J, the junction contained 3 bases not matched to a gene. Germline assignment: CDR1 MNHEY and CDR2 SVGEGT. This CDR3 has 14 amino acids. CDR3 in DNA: TGTGCCAGCAGTTACGGACTAGCTGGCTACGAGCAGTACTTC. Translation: CASSYGLAGYEQYF.

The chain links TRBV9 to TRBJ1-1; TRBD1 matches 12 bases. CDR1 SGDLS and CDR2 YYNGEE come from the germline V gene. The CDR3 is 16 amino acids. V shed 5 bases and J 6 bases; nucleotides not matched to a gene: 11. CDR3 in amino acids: CASRPPGQGAWAEAFF. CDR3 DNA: TGTGCCAGCAGGCCCCCGGGACAGGGGGCTTGGGCTGAAGCTTTCTTT.

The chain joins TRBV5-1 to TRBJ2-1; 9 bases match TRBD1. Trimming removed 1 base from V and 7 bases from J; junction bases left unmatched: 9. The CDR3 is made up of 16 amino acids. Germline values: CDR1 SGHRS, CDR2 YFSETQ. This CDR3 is CASSLTGQGQGNEQFF. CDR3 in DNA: TGCGCCAGCAGCTTGACCGGACAGGGGCAGGGGAATGAGCAGTTCTTC.

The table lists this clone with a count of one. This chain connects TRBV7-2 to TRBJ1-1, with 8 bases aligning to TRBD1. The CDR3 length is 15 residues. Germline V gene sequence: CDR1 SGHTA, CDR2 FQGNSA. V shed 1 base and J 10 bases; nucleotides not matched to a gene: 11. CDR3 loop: CASSLDRGATGGAFF. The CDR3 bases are TGTGCCAGCAGCTTAGATAGAGGGGCCACAGGGGGAGCTTTCTTT.